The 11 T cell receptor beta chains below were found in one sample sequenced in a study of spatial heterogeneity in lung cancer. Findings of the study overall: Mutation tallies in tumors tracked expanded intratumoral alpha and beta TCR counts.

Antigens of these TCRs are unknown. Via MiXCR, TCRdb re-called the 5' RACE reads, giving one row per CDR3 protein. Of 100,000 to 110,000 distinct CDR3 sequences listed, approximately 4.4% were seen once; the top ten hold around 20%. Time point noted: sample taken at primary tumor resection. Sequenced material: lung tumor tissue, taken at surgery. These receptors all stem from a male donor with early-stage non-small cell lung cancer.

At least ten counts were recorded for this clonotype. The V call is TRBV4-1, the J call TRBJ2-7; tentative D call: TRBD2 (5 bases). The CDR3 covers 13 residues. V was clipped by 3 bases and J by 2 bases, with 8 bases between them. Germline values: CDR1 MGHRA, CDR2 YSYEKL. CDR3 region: CASSHGVAYEQYF. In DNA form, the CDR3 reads TGCGCCAGCAGCCACGGGGTAGCCTACGAGCAGTACTTC.

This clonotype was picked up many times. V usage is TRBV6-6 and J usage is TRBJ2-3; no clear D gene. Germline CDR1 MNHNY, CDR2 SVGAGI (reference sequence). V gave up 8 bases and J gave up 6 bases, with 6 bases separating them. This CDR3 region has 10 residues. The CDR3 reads CASGRDTQYF. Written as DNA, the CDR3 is TGTGCCAGCGGAAGGGATACGCAGTATTTT.

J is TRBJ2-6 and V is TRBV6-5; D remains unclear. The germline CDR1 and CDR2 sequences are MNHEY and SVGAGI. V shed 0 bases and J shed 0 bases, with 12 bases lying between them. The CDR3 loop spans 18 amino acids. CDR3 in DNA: TGTGCCAGCAGTTACTCTTTTAGCATTAACTCTGGGGCCAACGTCCTGACTTTC. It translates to CASSYSFSINSGANVLTF.

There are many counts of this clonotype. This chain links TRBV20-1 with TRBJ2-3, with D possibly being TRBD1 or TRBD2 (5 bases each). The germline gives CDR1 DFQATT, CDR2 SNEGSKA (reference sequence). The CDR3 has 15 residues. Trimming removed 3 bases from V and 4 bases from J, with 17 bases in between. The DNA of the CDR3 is TGCAGTGCTAGTAGTCCCCCAACGGGACCAGATACGCAGTATTTT. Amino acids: CSASSPPTGPDTQYF.

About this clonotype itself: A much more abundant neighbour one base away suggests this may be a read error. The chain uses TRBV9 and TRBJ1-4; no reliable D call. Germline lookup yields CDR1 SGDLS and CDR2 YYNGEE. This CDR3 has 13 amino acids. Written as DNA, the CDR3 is TGTGCCGGCAGCGTAAGTCCTAATGAAAAACTGTTTTTT. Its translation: CAGSVSPNEKLFF.

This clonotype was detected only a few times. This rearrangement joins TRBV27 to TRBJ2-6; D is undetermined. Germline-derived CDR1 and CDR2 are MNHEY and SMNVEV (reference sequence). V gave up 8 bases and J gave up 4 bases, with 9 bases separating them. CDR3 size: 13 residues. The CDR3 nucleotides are TGTGCCAGCGGCCCATTCGGGGCCAACGTCCTGACTTTC. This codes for CASGPFGANVLTF.

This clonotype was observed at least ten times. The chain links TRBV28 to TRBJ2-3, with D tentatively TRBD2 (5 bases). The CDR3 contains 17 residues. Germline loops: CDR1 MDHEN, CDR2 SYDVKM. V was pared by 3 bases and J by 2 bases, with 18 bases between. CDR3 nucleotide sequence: TGTGCCAGCAGTTTCTCACGGCGGGCGCTCGACACAGATACGCAGTATTTT. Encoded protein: CASSFSRRALDTDTQYF.

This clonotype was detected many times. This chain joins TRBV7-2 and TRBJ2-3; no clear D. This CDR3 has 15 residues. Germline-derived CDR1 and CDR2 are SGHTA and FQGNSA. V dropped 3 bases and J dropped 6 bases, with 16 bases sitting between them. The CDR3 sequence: CASSLKVGTRDTQYF. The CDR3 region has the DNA TGTGCCAGCAGCTTGAAAGTTGGAACCCGGGATACGCAGTATTTT.

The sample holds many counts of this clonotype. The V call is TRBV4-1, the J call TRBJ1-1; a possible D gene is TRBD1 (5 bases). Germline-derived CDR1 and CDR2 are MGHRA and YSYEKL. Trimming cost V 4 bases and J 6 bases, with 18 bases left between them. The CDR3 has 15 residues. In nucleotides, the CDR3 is TGCGCCAGCAGCCGACCTGGGGCGGGGCGGGCTGAAGCTTTCTTT. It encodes CASSRPGAGRAEAFF.

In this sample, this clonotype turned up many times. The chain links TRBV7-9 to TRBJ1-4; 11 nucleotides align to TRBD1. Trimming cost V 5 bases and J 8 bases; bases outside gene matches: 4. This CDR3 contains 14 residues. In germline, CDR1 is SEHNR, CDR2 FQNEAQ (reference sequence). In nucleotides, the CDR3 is TGTGCCAGCAGCCTAGGGACAGGGGGAGAAAAACTGTTTTTT. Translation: CASSLGTGGEKLFF.

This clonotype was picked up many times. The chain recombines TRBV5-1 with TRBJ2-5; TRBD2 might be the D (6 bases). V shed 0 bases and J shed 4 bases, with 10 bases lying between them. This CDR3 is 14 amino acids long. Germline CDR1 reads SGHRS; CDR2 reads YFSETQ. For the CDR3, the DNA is TGCGCCAGCAGCTTGGCCCAGGAGGGAGAGACCCAGTACTTC. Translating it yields CASSLAQEGETQYF.